These T cell receptor beta chains were read from a single sample in a study of response to subunit inactivated influenza vaccine. TCRdb reprocessed the RT-PCR reads via MiXCR and lists one record per CDR3 protein. The table lists hundreds of thousands of distinct CDR3 sequences, around 25% of them singletons. Sequences were derived from CD4+ T cells sorted from PBMCs, sampled 5 to 6 days after vaccination. Receptors were obtained from a man aged 50-60 years who received an inactivated influenza vaccine. The CDR3 runs from the conserved cysteine through the conserved F or W. Each record gives: J gene, V gene, CDR3 protein.

>TRBJ2-5|TRBV7-2
CASGGGILETQYF
>TRBJ2-1|TRBV11-3
CASSSLGRANEQFF
>TRBJ1-1|TRBV5-1
CASSSLRSRGGTEAFF
>TRBJ2-3|TRBV6-1
CASRRLAGDDTQYF
>TRBJ2-1|TRBV18
CASSPTSDNNEQFF
>TRBJ2-6|TRBV11-2
CASSLDLSGANVLTF
>TRBJ2-1|TRBV15
CATSRGGLAGVNEQFF
>TRBJ2-4|TRBV12-3/TRBV12-4
CASRTGVAKNIQYF
>TRBJ2-2|TRBV20-1
CSARRREGSANTGELFF
>TRBJ2-5|TRBV11-2
CASSSSMTSGGPWETQYF
>TRBJ2-5|TRBV20-1
CSARLGRQETQYF